Below are 17 T cell receptor beta chains sequenced from a single sample in a study of shared clonotypes between healthy human individuals. The data were produced by immunoSEQ multiplex PCR, yet TCRdb's version contains in-frame clones alone and is incomplete. The sample includes under 120,000 clones, around 71% of them seen just once. Material for sequencing was memory CD8+ T cells sorted from blood. The subset is: CD45RO+ cells pooled with CCR7-negative TemRA cells. These receptors came from a woman aged 30 to 39 in good health.

J is TRBJ2-1 and V is TRBV30; 12 nucleotides line up with TRBD2. Germline V CDR1 and CDR2: GTSNPN, SVGIG (reference sequence). This CDR3 has 13 amino acids. The J segment lost 3 bases and the V segment lost 8 bases, leaving 2 bases of the junction unmatched. The chain's CDR3 is CAGLAGNYNEQFF. CDR3 bases: TGTGCCGGACTAGCGGGAAACTACAATGAGCAGTTCTTC.

In this sample, this clone turned up once. The chain couples TRBV6-5 to TRBJ2-7; 10 positions match TRBD1. Trimming took 2 bases from V and 2 from J; bases not matched to a gene: 6. This CDR3 contains 16 residues. Germline CDR1 and CDR2: MNHEY and SVGAGI. The CDR3, as DNA: TGTGCCAGCAGTTACCCCTCGGGACAGGGGACCTACGAGCAGTACTTC. It translates to CASSYPSGQGTYEQYF.

The V and J genes are TRBV18 and TRBJ2-7; unclear D gene. This CDR3 spans 14 amino acids. Trimming left V 2 bases short and J 7 bases short, with 15 bases between. The germline gives CDR1 KGHSH, CDR2 LQKENI. The CDR3 spells CASSPSSPLVEQYF. CDR3 coding DNA: TGTGCCAGCTCACCATCCAGCCCTCTAGTTGAGCAGTACTTC.

The chain employs TRBV12-5 and TRBJ2-1; the match to TRBD2 covers 8 bases. The CDR3 contains 17 residues. J lost 0 bases, V lost 6 bases, and 10 bases had no gene match. CDR1 LGHNT and CDR2 FRNRAP come from the germline V gene. This chain's CDR3 is CASGPPLAGSSYNEQFF. The CDR3 coding sequence is TGTGCTAGTGGCCCCCCCTTAGCGGGAAGCTCCTACAATGAGCAGTTCTTC.

This clone appeared a few times. This chain joins TRBV28 and TRBJ1-4, with a possible D match to TRBD1 (6 bases). From germline, CDR1 is MDHEN and CDR2 SYDVKM. This CDR3 spans 12 amino acids. Trimming removed 2 bases from V and 10 bases from J, with 8 bases in between. The CDR3 here is CASSLPRGKLFF. The CDR3 DNA reads TGTGCCAGCAGTTTACCCAGGGGAAAACTGTTTTTT.

The chain couples TRBV28 to TRBJ2-5; TRBD1 aligns across 7 bases. V lost 7 bases and J lost 4; bases outside the gene matches: 9. Germline CDR1 MDHEN, CDR2 SYDVKM. The CDR3 consists of 14 residues. The CDR3 DNA reads as TGTGCCAGCAAGGACAGGTGGGAGAGAGAGACCCAGTACTTC. This encodes CASKDRWERETQYF.

The chain has TRBV27 and TRBJ2-7, with TRBD2 identical over 8 bases. Germline loops: CDR1 MNHEY, CDR2 SMNVEV (reference sequence). V trimming: 6 bases; J trimming: 0 bases; junction bases outside the gene matches: 7. The CDR3 extends over 15 amino acids. CDR3 bases: TGTGCCAGCAGAGAGATAGCGGGGAGCTCCTACGAGCAGTACTTC. It translates to CASREIAGSSYEQYF.

This chain's CDR3 is CAWSVTGDYGYTF. CDR3 in DNA: TGTGCCTGGAGTGTTACAGGGGACTATGGCTACACCTTC. V usage is TRBV30 and J usage is TRBJ1-2, with 7 bases fitting TRBD1. Germline V gene lookup returns CDR1 GTSNPN and CDR2 SVGIG (reference sequence). The CDR3 contains 13 residues. With V trimmed by 0 bases and J by 3 bases, 1 base remained unmatched. Supplemented by reference TRBV30 and TRBJ1-2, the full variable domain reads SQTIHQWPATLVQPVGSPLSLECTVEGTSNPNLYWYRQAAGRGLQLLFYSVGIGQISSEVPQNLSASRPQDRQFILSSKKLLLSDSGFYLCAWSVTGDYGYTFGSGTRLTVV.

As regards this clone: Other DNA sequences in the sample encode the same CDR3. V and J are TRBV11-3 and TRBJ2-2, with D possibly being TRBD2 (6 bases). The CDR3 sequence is 14 residues long. CDR1 and CDR2 (germline): SGHNT, YENEEA. V was shortened by 3 bases and J by 2 bases, with 7 bases between the two germline ends. CDR3 nucleotide sequence: TGTGCCAGCAGCTTGGGGGGAAACACCGGGGAGCTGTTTTTT. It codes for CASSLGGNTGELFF. The variable domain in full, completed from reference TRBV11-3 and TRBJ2-2, reads EAGVVQSPRYKIIEKKQPVAFWCNPISGHNTLYWYLQNLGQGPELLIRYENEEAVDDSQLPKDRFSAERLKGVDSTLKIQPAELGDSAVYLCASSLGGNTGELFFGEGSRLTVL.

V gene TRBV19 combines with J gene TRBJ1-2; no reliable D call. The CDR3 has 16 amino acids. V was trimmed by 3 bases and J by 6 bases, leaving 20 bases between them. Germline V CDR1 and CDR2: LNHDA, SQIVND (reference sequence). CDR3 in amino acids: CASSIRVLLYRHGYTF. CDR3 in DNA: TGTGCCAGTAGTATCCGGGTATTGTTGTATCGTCATGGCTACACCTTC.

The CDR3 region has the DNA TGTGCCAGCAGTCTCGGACTAGCGGGAGGTCGTACCTACGAGCAGTACTTC. Encoded protein: CASSLGLAGGRTYEQYF. V and J are TRBV28 and TRBJ2-7, with 14 bases fitting TRBD2. Unmatched junction bases numbered 8, after V lost 5 bases and J lost 2 bases. The CDR3 is made up of 17 amino acids. Germline-derived CDR1 and CDR2 are MDHEN and SYDVKM. Using reference TRBV28 and TRBJ2-7 for the parts outside the CDR3, the full variable domain is DVKVTQSSRYLVKRTGEKVFLECVQDMDHENMFWYRQDPGLGLRLIYFSYDVKMKEKGDIPEGYSVSREKKERFSLILESASTNQTSMYLCASSLGLAGGRTYEQYFGPGTRLTVT.

The rearrangement uses TRBV2 and TRBJ2-7; D perhaps matches TRBD2 (5 bases). The germline gives CDR1 SNHLY, CDR2 FYNNEI. Deletions cut 11 bases from V and 2 bases from J, with 34 bases between. The CDR3 consists of 19 residues. CDR3 nucleotide sequence: TGTGCCTCATCCACGGAACCAGCTGCGGAGGACTCCCCTACCTACGAGCAGTACTTC. This gives the protein CASSTEPAAEDSPTYEQYF.

This chain connects TRBV28 to TRBJ2-3; D is unclear. The CDR3 is 14 residues long. In germline, CDR1 is MDHEN, CDR2 SYDVKM. V lost 6 bases to trimming and J lost 2 bases, with 12 bases between them. The CDR3 sequence: CASRPLLHTDTQYF. The CDR3 coding sequence is TGTGCCAGCAGACCCCTCTTACACACAGATACGCAGTATTTT.

The V gene is TRBV2, the J gene TRBJ2-5; unclear D gene. From germline, CDR1 is SNHLY and CDR2 FYNNEI. V lost 7 bases to trimming and J lost 7 bases, with 13 bases between them. The CDR3 covers 12 residues. CDR3 nucleotide sequence: TGTGCCAGCACCAAAGGAGATCGGACCCAGTACTTC. Residues: CASTKGDRTQYF.

The V gene is TRBV15, the J gene TRBJ2-7; TRBD2 aligns across 14 bases. This CDR3 has 16 amino acids. Trimming cost V 4 bases and J 6 bases; bases outside gene matches: 8. Germline loops: CDR1 LNHNV, CDR2 YYDKDF (reference sequence). CDR3 coding DNA: TGTGCCACCAGCACGGGACTAGCGGGAGTGAGGGCCGAGCAGTACTTC. Translated: CATSTGLAGVRAEQYF.

J is TRBJ2-7 and V is TRBV14; 9 bases fit TRBD2. V shed 3 bases, J shed 1 base, and the junction held 10 bases outside the gene matches. This CDR3 has 17 amino acids. CDR1 is SGHDN and CDR2 is FVKESK in the germline V gene. The CDR3: CASSHARLAAVSYEQYF. CDR3 DNA: TGTGCCAGCAGCCACGCTCGACTAGCGGCCGTTTCCTACGAGCAGTACTTC.

The V call is TRBV19, the J call TRBJ2-1, with unresolved D. Trimming removed 5 bases from V and 9 bases from J, with 17 bases in between. In germline, CDR1 is LNHDA, CDR2 SQIVND (reference sequence). The CDR3 has 14 amino acids. The CDR3 nucleotides read TGTGCCAGTAGTGCCGTTAGTGGAATGAGTGAGCAGTTCTTC. Protein: CASSAVSGMSEQFF.